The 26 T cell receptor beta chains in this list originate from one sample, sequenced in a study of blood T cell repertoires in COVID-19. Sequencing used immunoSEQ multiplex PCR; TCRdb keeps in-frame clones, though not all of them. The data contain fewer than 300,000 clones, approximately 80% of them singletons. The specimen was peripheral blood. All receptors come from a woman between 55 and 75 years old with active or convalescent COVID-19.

CDR3 in DNA: TGTGCCAGTACCCCTACCACAGATACGCAGTATTTT. Translation: CASTPTTDTQYF. The chain joins TRBV7-2 to TRBJ2-3; D remains unclear. The V gene's germline CDR1 is SGHTA and CDR2 FQGNSA. CDR3 size: 12 residues. Trimming cost V 9 bases and J 2 bases, with 9 bases left between them. The whole variable domain, filled in from reference TRBV7-2 and TRBJ2-3, reads GAGVSQSPSNKVTEKGKDVELRCDPISGHTALYWYRQSLGQGLEFLIYFQGNSAPDKSGLPSDRFSAERTGGSVSTLTIQRTQQEDSAVYLCASTPTTDTQYFGPGTRLTVL.

The chain's CDR3 is CASSLATGSWSMNTEAFF. CDR3 sequence (DNA): TGTGCCAGCAGCTTAGCGACAGGGTCGTGGTCTATGAACACTGAAGCTTTCTTT. This chain joins TRBV7-6 and TRBJ1-1; 7 bases are shared with TRBD1. The germline V gene encodes CDR1 SGHVS and CDR2 FNYEAQ. The CDR3 is 18 residues long. J lost 0 bases, V lost 0 bases, and 10 bases had no gene match.

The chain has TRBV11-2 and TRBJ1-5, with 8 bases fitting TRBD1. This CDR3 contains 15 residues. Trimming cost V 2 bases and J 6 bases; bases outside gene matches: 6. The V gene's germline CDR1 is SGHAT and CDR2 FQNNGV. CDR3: CASSLTGGRAQPQHF. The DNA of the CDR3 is TGTGCCAGCAGCTTAACAGGGGGACGGGCTCAGCCCCAGCATTTT.

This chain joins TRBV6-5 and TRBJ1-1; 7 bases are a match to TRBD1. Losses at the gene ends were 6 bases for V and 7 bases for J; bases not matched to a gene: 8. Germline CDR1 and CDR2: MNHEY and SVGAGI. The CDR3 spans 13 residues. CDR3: CASSVFDRDEAFF. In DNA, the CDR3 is TGTGCCAGCAGCGTCTTCGACAGGGATGAAGCTTTCTTT.

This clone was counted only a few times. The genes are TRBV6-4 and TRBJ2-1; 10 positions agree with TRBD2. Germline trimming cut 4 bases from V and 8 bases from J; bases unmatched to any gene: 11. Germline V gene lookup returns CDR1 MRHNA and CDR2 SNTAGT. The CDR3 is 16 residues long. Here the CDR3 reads CASSVSLLAGVDEQFF. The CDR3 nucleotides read TGTGCCAGCAGTGTCTCCCTGCTAGCGGGGGTCGATGAGCAGTTCTTC.

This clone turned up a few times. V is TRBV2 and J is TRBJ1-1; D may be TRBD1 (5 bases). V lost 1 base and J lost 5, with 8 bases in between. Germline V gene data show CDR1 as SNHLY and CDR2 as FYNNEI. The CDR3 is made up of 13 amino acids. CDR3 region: CASSEGYRTEAFF. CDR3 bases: TGTGCCAGCAGTGAAGGGTACAGGACTGAAGCTTTCTTT.

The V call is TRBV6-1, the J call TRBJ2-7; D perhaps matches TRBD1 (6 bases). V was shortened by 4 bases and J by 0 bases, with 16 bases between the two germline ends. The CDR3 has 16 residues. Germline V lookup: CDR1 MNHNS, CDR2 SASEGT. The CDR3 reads CASSGRGTEYSYEQYF. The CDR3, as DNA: TGTGCCAGCAGTGGAAGGGGGACCGAGTACTCCTACGAGCAGTACTTC.

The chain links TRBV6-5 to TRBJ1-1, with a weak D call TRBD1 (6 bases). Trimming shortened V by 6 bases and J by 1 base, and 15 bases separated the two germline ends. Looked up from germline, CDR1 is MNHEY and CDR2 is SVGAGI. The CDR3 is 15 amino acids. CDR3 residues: CASRTTGFANTEAFF. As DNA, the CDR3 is TGTGCCAGCAGGACAACAGGGTTTGCGAACACTGAAGCTTTCTTT.

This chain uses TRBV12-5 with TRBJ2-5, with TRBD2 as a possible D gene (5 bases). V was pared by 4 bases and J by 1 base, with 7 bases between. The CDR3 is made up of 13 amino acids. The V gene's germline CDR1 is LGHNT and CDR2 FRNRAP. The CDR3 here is CASGWELQETQYF. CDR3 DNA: TGTGCTAGTGGTTGGGAGCTCCAAGAGACCCAGTACTTC.

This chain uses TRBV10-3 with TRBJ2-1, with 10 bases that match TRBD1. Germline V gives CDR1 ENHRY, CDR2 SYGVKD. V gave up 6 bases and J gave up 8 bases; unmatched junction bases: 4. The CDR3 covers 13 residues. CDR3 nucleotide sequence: TGTGCCATCAGCCGGGACAGGGGCGATGAGCAGTTCTTC. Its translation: CAISRDRGDEQFF.

CDR3 region: CASSHLVGPEAFF. DNA for the CDR3: TGCGCCAGCAGCCACCTCGTTGGCCCTGAAGCTTTCTTT. The chain joins TRBV4-1 to TRBJ1-1; D uncertain. The CDR3 runs 13 residues. V was pared by 3 bases and J by 6 bases, with 11 bases between. Germline assignment: CDR1 MGHRA and CDR2 YSYEKL.

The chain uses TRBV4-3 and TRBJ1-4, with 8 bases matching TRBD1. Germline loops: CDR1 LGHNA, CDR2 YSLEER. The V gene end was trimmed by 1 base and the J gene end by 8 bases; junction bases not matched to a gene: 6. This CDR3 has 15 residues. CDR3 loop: CASSQGVRGREKLFF. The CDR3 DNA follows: TGCGCCAGCAGCCAAGGGGTCAGGGGGCGCGAAAAACTGTTTTTT.

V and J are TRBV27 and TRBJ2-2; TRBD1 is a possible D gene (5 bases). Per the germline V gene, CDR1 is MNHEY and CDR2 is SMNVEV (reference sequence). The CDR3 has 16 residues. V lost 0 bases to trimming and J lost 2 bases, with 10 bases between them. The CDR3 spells CASSLSKGINTGELFF. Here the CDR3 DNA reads TGTGCCAGCAGTTTATCTAAGGGGATCAACACCGGGGAGCTGTTTTTT.

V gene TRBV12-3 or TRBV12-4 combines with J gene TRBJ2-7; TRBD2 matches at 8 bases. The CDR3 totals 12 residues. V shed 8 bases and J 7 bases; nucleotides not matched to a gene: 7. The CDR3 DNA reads TGTGCCAGCGGCGGGGGGAAAAGTGAGCAGTACTTC. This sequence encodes CASGGGKSEQYF.

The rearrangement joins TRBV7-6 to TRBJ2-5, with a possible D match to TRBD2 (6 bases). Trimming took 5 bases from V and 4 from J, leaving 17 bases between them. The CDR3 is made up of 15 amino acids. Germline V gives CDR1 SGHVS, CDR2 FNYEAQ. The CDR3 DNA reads TGTGCCAGCAGCACCCATCCCCGGGGGTCAGAGACCCAGTACTTC. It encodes CASSTHPRGSETQYF.

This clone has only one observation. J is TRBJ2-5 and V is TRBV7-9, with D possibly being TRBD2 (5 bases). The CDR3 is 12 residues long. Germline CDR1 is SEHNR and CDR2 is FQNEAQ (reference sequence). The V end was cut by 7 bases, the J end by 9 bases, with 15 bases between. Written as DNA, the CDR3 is TGTGCCAGCACCGTGGATAGCGCTTCCCAGTACTTC. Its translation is CASTVDSASQYF.

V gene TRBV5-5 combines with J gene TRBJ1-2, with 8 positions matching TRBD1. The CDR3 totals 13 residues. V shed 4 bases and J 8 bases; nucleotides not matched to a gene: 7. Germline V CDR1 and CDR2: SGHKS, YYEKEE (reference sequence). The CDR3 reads CASSVTGGKGYTF. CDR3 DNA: TGTGCCAGCAGCGTTACAGGGGGGAAAGGCTACACCTTC.

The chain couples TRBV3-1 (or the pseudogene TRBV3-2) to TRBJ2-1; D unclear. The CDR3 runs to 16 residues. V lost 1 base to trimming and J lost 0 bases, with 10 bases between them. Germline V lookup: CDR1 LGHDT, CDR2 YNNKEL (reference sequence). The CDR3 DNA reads TGTGCCAGCAGCCAAGTCTTCCCGAGCTCCTACAATGAGCAGTTCTTC. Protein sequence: CASSQVFPSSYNEQFF.

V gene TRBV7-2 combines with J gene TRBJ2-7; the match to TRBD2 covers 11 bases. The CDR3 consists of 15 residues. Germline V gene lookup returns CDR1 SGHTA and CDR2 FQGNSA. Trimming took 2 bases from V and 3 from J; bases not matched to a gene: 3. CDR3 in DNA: TGTGCCAGCAGCTTAAGTCTAGCGGGGGGCTACGAGCAGTACTTC. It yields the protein CASSLSLAGGYEQYF.

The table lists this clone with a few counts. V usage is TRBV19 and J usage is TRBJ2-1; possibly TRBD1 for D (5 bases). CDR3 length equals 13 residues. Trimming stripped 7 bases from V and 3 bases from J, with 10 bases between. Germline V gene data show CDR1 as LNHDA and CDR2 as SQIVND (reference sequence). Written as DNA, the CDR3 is TGTGCCAGTAAAAGGGGCAGCTACAATGAGCAGTTCTTC. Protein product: CASKRGSYNEQFF. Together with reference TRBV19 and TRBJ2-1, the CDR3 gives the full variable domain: DGGITQSPKYLFRKEGQNVTLSCEQNLNHDAMYWYRQDPGQGLRLIYYSQIVNDFQKGDIAEGYSVSREKKESFPLTVTSAQKNPTAFYLCASKRGSYNEQFFGPGTRLTVL.

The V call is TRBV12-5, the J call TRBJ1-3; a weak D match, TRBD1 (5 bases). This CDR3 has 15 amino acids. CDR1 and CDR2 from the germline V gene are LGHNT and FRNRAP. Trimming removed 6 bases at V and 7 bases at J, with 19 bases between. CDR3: CASGLGAAWINTIYF. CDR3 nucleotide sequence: TGTGCTAGTGGCCTAGGGGCCGCGTGGATTAACACCATATATTTT.

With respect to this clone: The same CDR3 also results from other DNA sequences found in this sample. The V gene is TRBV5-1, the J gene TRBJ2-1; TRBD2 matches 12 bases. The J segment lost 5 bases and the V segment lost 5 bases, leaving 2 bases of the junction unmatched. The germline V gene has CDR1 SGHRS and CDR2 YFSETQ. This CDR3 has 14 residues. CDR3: CASSLAGGHNEQFF. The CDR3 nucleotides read TGCGCCAGCAGTCTAGCGGGGGGGCACAATGAGCAGTTCTTC.

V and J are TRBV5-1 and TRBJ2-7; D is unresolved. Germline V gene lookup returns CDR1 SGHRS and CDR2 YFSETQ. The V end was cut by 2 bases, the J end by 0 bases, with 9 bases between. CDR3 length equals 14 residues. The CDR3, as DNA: TGCGCCAGCAGCTTAAGTCAGGTCTCCTACGAGCAGTACTTC. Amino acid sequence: CASSLSQVSYEQYF.

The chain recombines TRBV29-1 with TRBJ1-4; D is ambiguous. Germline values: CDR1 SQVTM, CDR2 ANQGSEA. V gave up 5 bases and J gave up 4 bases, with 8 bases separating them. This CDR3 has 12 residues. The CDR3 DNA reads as TGCAGCGTTTCGGGATTTAATGAAAAACTGTTTTTT. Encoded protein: CSVSGFNEKLFF.

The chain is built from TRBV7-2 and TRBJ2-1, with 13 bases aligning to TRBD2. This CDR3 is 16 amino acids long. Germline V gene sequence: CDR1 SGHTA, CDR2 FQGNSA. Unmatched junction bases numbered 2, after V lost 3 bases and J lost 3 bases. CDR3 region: CASSFRTSGGYNEQFF. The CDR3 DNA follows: TGTGCCAGCAGCTTCAGGACTAGCGGGGGCTACAATGAGCAGTTCTTC.

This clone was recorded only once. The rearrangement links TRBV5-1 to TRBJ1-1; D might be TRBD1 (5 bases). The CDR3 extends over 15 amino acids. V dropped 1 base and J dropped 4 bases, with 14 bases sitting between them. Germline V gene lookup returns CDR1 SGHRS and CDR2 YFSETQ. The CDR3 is CASSLTGKKTTEAFF. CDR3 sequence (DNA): TGCGCCAGCAGCTTGACAGGAAAGAAGACCACTGAAGCTTTCTTT.